The 25 T cell receptor beta chains in this list originate from one sample, sequenced in a study of CD8 T cells in ankylosing spondylitis. One entry per CDR3 protein results from TCRdb running MiXCR on the 5' RACE reads. The sample lists approximately 300,000 distinct CDR3 sequences, 20% occurring once. Input material: blood, either unsorted or a sorted T cell fraction (not recorded which). Receptors originate from a male donor with ankylosing spondylitis or in good health (not recorded which).

The V and J genes are TRBV29-1 and TRBJ2-2, with 12 bases matching TRBD2. Trimming removed 6 bases from V and 3 bases from J; junction bases left unmatched: 5. This CDR3 has 15 amino acids. Looked up from germline, CDR1 is SQVTM and CDR2 is ANQGSEA. The CDR3 nucleotides read TGCAGCGTAATGACTAGCGGGAGCCACACCGGGGAGCTGTTTTTT. Protein product: CSVMTSGSHTGELFF.

This clonotype was observed at least ten times. This chain links TRBV20-1 with TRBJ1-5; D possibly corresponds to TRBD1 (5 bases). The CDR3 consists of 13 residues. V was trimmed by 1 base and J by 4 bases, leaving 8 bases between them. Germline CDR1 and CDR2: DFQATT and SNEGSKA (reference sequence). CDR3 protein: CSARGRGNQPQHF. The DNA for the CDR3 is TGCAGTGCTAGAGGGAGGGGTAATCAGCCCCAGCATTTT.

The chain carries TRBV9 and TRBJ1-1, with D tentatively TRBD1 (6 bases). The CDR3 loop spans 14 amino acids. Germline V lookup: CDR1 SGDLS, CDR2 YYNGEE. V was pared by 3 bases and J by 1 base, with 10 bases between. CDR3 DNA sequence: TGTGCCAGCAGCGGCGTGACAGGGAACACTGAAGCTTTCTTT. It is translated as CASSGVTGNTEAFF.

This clonotype was counted only a few times. The V gene is TRBV6-1, the J gene TRBJ2-1; 14 bases map to TRBD2. The CDR3 spans 17 residues. With 6 bases clipped from V and 6 bases from J, the junction kept 10 bases outside the gene matches. CDR1 is MNHNS and CDR2 is SASEGT in the germline V gene. The CDR3 region is CASSQPGLAGAPNEQFF. The CDR3 DNA follows: TGTGCCAGCAGCCAACCGGGACTAGCGGGGGCCCCCAATGAGCAGTTCTTC.

The chain carries TRBV28 and TRBJ2-2, with D possibly being TRBD1 (5 bases). Deletions cut 2 bases from V and 0 bases from J, with 10 bases between. Germline values: CDR1 MDHEN, CDR2 SYDVKM. CDR3 size: 16 residues. The CDR3 nucleotides are TGTGCCAGCAGTTTAAAGTTGACAGCGAACACCGGGGAGCTGTTTTTT. Protein product: CASSLKLTANTGELFF.

In this sample, this clonotype turned up a few times. The V call is TRBV5-6, the J call TRBJ1-6; D gene ambiguous. In germline, CDR1 is SGHDT, CDR2 YYEEEE. The CDR3 has 16 amino acids. Trimming shortened V by 3 bases and J by 4 bases, and 14 bases separated the two germline ends. CDR3 bases: TGTGCCAGCAGCTCCCGCGGGATAACTTATAATTCACCCCTCCACTTT. Its translation is CASSSRGITYNSPLHF.

In its sample, this clonotype was seen a few times. The chain uses TRBV28 and TRBJ2-2, with a weak D call TRBD2 (6 bases). The ends were cut back, 7 bases at V and 1 base at J, with 10 bases in the middle. Germline V gene lookup returns CDR1 MDHEN and CDR2 SYDVKM. This CDR3 spans 14 amino acids. The CDR3 nucleotides are TGTGCCAGCACCAAGGGAGGGAACACCGGGGAGCTGTTTTTT. Protein product: CASTKGGNTGELFF.

This clonotype showed up many times. At one boundary the junction diverges from the germline segment, which might be a read error. The chain uses TRBV12-3 or TRBV12-4 and TRBJ2-1; D call uncertain. CDR3 length equals 14 residues. Here the CDR3 DNA reads TGCGCCAGCAGCTTGCAAGGCTCCTACAATGAGCAGTTCTTC. Amino acids: CASSLQGSYNEQFF.

In its sample, this clonotype was seen a few times. The chain employs TRBV12-3 or TRBV12-4 and TRBJ2-5; possibly TRBD1 for D (6 bases). V shed 6 bases and J shed 11 bases, with 19 bases lying between them. The CDR3 runs 13 residues. CDR3 nucleotides: TGTGCCAGCAGCTCATCAACAGGGTCCTCTCAGTACTTC. Translating gives CASSSSTGSSQYF.

Only a few counts were recorded for this clonotype. The chain employs TRBV9 and TRBJ2-3, with D perhaps matching TRBD2 (6 bases). Looked up from germline, CDR1 is SGDLS and CDR2 is YYNGEE. V lost 0 bases and J lost 4, with 12 bases in between. CDR3 length: 15 residues. Written as DNA, the CDR3 is TGTGCCAGCAGCGTAGGAGGAGGGGCCGCAGATACGCAGTATTTT. It codes for CASSVGGGAADTQYF.

The V gene is TRBV2, the J gene TRBJ2-1; 12 bases fit TRBD2. Trimming removed 1 base from V and 15 bases from J; junction bases left unmatched: 4. Germline V lookup: CDR1 SNHLY, CDR2 FYNNEI. The CDR3 length is 13 residues. The CDR3 sequence: CASSEETSGSRFF. CDR3 DNA sequence: TGTGCCAGCAGTGAAGAGACTAGCGGGAGCCGGTTCTTC.

The chain combines TRBV12-3 or TRBV12-4 with TRBJ2-5; tentative D call: TRBD2 (6 bases). Trimming took 4 bases from V and 2 from J, leaving 8 bases between them. CDR3 length: 13 residues. In DNA form, the CDR3 reads TGTGCCAGCAGTTCGGGGGTTCAAGAGACCCAGTACTTC. It yields the protein CASSSGVQETQYF.

The CDR3 is CSALGRAGIDTQYF. The CDR3 bases are TGCAGTGCCCTGGGGCGGGCGGGGATAGATACGCAGTATTTT. The chain combines TRBV20-1 with TRBJ2-3; a weak D match, TRBD2 (6 bases). V was cut by 6 bases and J by 5 bases, with 18 bases left in between. CDR1 and CDR2 (germline): DFQATT, SNEGSKA (reference sequence). The CDR3 has 14 amino acids.

The gene calls are TRBV4-1 and TRBJ2-3; 9 positions match TRBD2. The J segment lost 2 bases and the V segment lost 5 bases, leaving 8 bases of the junction unmatched. There are 16 residues in the CDR3. Germline V gene lookup returns CDR1 MGHRA and CDR2 YSYEKL. CDR3 protein: CASSKGTSRDTDTQYF. The CDR3 region has the DNA TGCGCCAGCAGCAAGGGGACTAGCAGAGACACAGATACGCAGTATTTT.

The chain carries TRBV10-3 and TRBJ2-3; 10 positions match TRBD1. Germline V CDR1 and CDR2: ENHRY, SYGVKD. The CDR3 covers 16 residues. V trimming: 0 bases; J trimming: 4 bases; junction bases outside the gene matches: 4. CDR3 in amino acids: CAISESRDRGADTQYF. CDR3 DNA sequence: TGTGCCATCAGTGAGTCAAGGGACAGGGGAGCAGATACGCAGTATTTT.

This chain joins TRBV29-1 and TRBJ1-4; 9 bases agree with TRBD1. The CDR3 is made up of 12 amino acids. V dropped 7 bases and J dropped 11; count of bases not matched to a gene: 8. CDR1 is SQVTM, CDR2 ANQGSEA, per germline. This CDR3 reads CSAMTGGGKLFF. DNA for the CDR3: TGCAGCGCTATGACAGGGGGTGGGAAACTGTTTTTT.

Only a few counts were recorded for this clonotype. V gene TRBV25-1 combines with J gene TRBJ1-5, with D perhaps TRBD1 (6 bases). Looked up from germline, CDR1 is MGHDK and CDR2 is SYGVNS. V lost 2 bases and J 3 bases, leaving 8 bases between the germline ends. The CDR3 is 14 amino acids. The CDR3 DNA reads TGTGCCAGCAGTGAAACAGGGTCCAATCAGCCCCAGCATTTT. It encodes CASSETGSNQPQHF.

This clonotype was counted only a few times. The rearrangement links TRBV6-2 or TRBV6-3 to TRBJ2-3; D possibly corresponds to TRBD2 (6 bases). This CDR3 contains 16 residues. Germline CDR1 and CDR2: MNHEY and SVGEGT. The ends were cut back, 0 bases at V and 2 bases at J, with 12 bases in the middle. The CDR3 DNA is TGTGCCAGCAGTTACTCTCAGGAGGGGCTCACAGATACGCAGTATTTT. Its translation is CASSYSQEGLTDTQYF.

The J gene is TRBJ2-5, the V gene TRBV11-2; 11 bases are a match to TRBD2. This CDR3 is 14 amino acids long. Trimming cost V 3 bases and J 4 bases; bases outside gene matches: 1. The germline V gene has CDR1 SGHAT and CDR2 FQNNGV. The CDR3, as DNA: TGTGCCAGCAGCTTCGGACTAGCGGGAGAGACCCAGTACTTC. This codes for CASSFGLAGETQYF.

The genes are TRBV3-1 and TRBJ2-4; TRBD1 matches at 10 bases. There are 16 residues in the CDR3. The V and J ends lost 1 base and 6 bases, in that order; junction bases with no gene match: 6. Germline V gene sequence: CDR1 LGHDT, CDR2 YNNKEL (reference sequence). The CDR3 nucleotides read TGTGCCAGCAGCCAAGGGAGGGGACAGGGGATAAACATTCAGTACTTC. Translating it yields CASSQGRGQGINIQYF.

This sequence joins TRBV12-3 or TRBV12-4 and TRBJ2-3, with 12 bases that match TRBD2. CDR3 length: 16 residues. V was clipped by 6 bases and J by 5 bases; unmatched bases: 9. Here the CDR3 reads CASRPLAGGPGDTQYF. The CDR3 bases are TGTGCCAGCAGACCCCTAGCGGGGGGGCCAGGAGATACGCAGTATTTT.

The chain links TRBV5-1 to TRBJ1-1; D remains unclear. Germline V gene sequence: CDR1 SGHRS, CDR2 YFSETQ. The CDR3 runs to 16 residues. V was trimmed by 0 bases and J by 3 bases, leaving 15 bases between them. This chain's CDR3 is CASSLDGVVSDTEAFF. CDR3 bases: TGCGCCAGCAGCTTGGACGGTGTTGTTTCAGACACTGAAGCTTTCTTT.

This clonotype was detected only a few times. V gene TRBV5-1 combines with J gene TRBJ2-2; D gene ambiguous. Trimming took off 0 bases at V and 4 bases at J, with 10 bases between the two ends. CDR3 size: 15 residues. Per germline, CDR1 SGHRS and CDR2 YFSETQ. CDR3 residues: CASSLAGTGTGELFF. CDR3 nucleotides: TGCGCCAGCAGCTTGGCGGGTACGGGCACCGGGGAGCTGTTTTTT.

This clonotype was observed many times. The J gene is TRBJ1-6, the V gene TRBV5-1; the match to TRBD1 covers 7 bases. The CDR3 has 14 residues. Germline-derived CDR1 and CDR2 are SGHRS and YFSETQ. Unmatched junction bases numbered 3, after V lost 4 bases and J lost 5 bases. This CDR3 is CASSGTEDNSPLHF. Written as DNA, the CDR3 is TGCGCCAGCAGCGGGACAGAAGATAATTCACCCCTCCACTTT.

This clonotype appeared a few times. This sequence joins TRBV5-5 and TRBJ1-1, with TRBD1 identical over 8 bases. Trimming removed 3 bases from V and 4 bases from J; junction bases left unmatched: 14. The CDR3 is 17 residues long. The germline V gene encodes CDR1 SGHKS and CDR2 YYEKEE (reference sequence). The CDR3 bases are TGTGCCAGCAGCTCGGACAGGGCTAGTGCCCGTGGCACTGAAGCTTTCTTT. Protein sequence: CASSSDRASARGTEAFF.